A selection of T cell receptor beta chains follows, all from one sample in a study of human T cells and chemical hapten exposure. TCRdb analysed the RACE reads with MiXCR anew, one entry per CDR3 protein. The data show 50,000 or so distinct CDR3 sequences, around 9% seen once. Sequencing used whole blood, obtained in connection with sensitization to the hapten diphenylcyclopropenone (DPC). These TCRs come from a woman in her forties or fifties with alopecia areata. Some clones in this sample may be carry-over from other donors' samples. Both conserved end residues are part of each CDR3. The D gene is left open where the match is weak. Expanded clones get a size class; other rows say once, few or many, or leave the size out.

many TRBJ2-6 TRBV11-2 13 . TGTGCCAGCAGCTCCTCGCGGGCCAACGTCCTGACTTTC CASSSSRANVLTF
few TRBJ2-1 TRBV14 13 . TGTGCCAGCAGCCAAGATTGGACCAGTGAGCAGTTCTTC CASSQDWTSEQFF
many TRBJ2-1 TRBV3-1 20 TRBD1 TGTGCCAGCAGCCAAGCTTTTAATTTACCGGGACAGGGGGCGGTAAATGAGCAGTTCTTC CASSQAFNLPGQGAVNEQFF
many TRBJ1-5 TRBV29-1 15 TRBD1 TGCAGCGGGGGGACAGGGGTGGAGAGCAATCAGCCCCAGCATTTT CSGGTGVESNQPQHF
many TRBJ2-3 TRBV9 15 TRBD1 TGTGCCAGCAGCGGTTTGGGACAGAGCACAGATACGCAGTATTTT CASSGLGQSTDTQYF
. TRBJ1-2 TRBV20-1 13 . TGCAGTGCTAGAGGACAGAGGACCTATGGCTACACCTTC CSARGQRTYGYTF
many TRBJ2-3 TRBV7-2 17 . TGTGCCAGCAGCTTAGGGGGGGGGCCTGCTAGCACAGATACGCAGTATTTT CASSLGGGPASTDTQYF
. TRBJ2-7 TRBV29-1 12 TRBD1 TGCAGCGCCGGACAGGGATTCTACGAGCAGTACTTC CSAGQGFYEQYF
many TRBJ2-5 TRBV11-2 12 . TGTGCCAGCAGCTTAGCGGAGGAGACCCAGTACTTC CASSLAEETQYF
few TRBJ1-4 TRBV10-3 13 . TGCGCTGTCCGGGACGGAGCTAATGAAAAACTGTTTTTT CAVRDGANEKLFF
. TRBJ1-1 TRBV3-1 13 . TGTGCCAGCAGCCCTCCTGAGGGTTCCAGGGCTTTCTTT CASSPPEGSRAFF
medium-sized TRBJ1-5 TRBV29-1 13 . TGCAGCGTTCGGGACCGCCGGGAGTCGCCCCAGCATTTT CSVRDRRESPQHF
. TRBJ2-2 TRBV28 14 . TGTGCCAGCAGTTTTCCCTCCAGCACCGGGGAGCTGTTTTTT CASSFPSSTGELFF
many TRBJ1-2 TRBV7-2 17 TRBD1 TGTGCCAGCAGCTTAGGACAGGGAAAAAGGCCTAACTATGGCTACACCTTC CASSLGQGKRPNYGYTF
few TRBJ1-5 TRBV30 13 . TGTGCCTGGACCCCCGGGCCCAATCAGCCCCAGCATTTT CAWTPGPNQPQHF
many TRBJ2-7 TRBV20-1 13 . TGCAGTGCCAAGGGCCTAACCCCCTACGAGCAGTACTTC CSAKGLTPYEQYF
many TRBJ1-2 TRBV7-9 14 . TGTGCCAGCAGCTCCACCGGGGCTAACTATGGCTACACCTTC CASSSTGANYGYTF
many TRBJ1-5 TRBV6-1 15 . TGTGCCAGCAGTCCCTTAGGTTTCGACAATCAGCCCCAGCATTTT CASSPLGFDNQPQHF
. TRBJ1-2 TRBV7-2 13 . TGTGCCAGCAGCCAGATGGGCTCCTATGGCTACACCTTC CASSQMGSYGYTF
many TRBJ1-5 TRBV7-9 15 TRBD1 TGTGCCAGCAGCTTAGGAGGGGGCGAAGGTCAGCCCCAGCATTTT CASSLGGGEGQPQHF
. TRBJ2-1 TRBV11-2 16 . TGTGCCAGCAGCCAACTGACAGGAGCTTCATACAATGAGCAGTTCTTC CASSQLTGASYNEQFF
many TRBJ2-1 TRBV28 15 . TGTGCCAGCAGTCCCCTGATGAGTGTCCACAATGAGCAGTTCTTC CASSPLMSVHNEQFF
once TRBJ1-5 TRBV28 14 . TGTGCCAGCAGTTTGCACGGCAGCAATCAGCCCCAGCATTTT CASSLHGSNQPQHF
many TRBJ1-4 TRBV7-2 18 TRBD1 TGTGCCAGCAGCCTCCCTTATTTCGTTGACAGGGAGGACGAAAAACTGTTTTTT CASSLPYFVDREDEKLFF
many TRBJ2-3 TRBV11-2 16 TRBD2 TGTGCCAGCAGACCCGGACTAGCGGGAGTTTCAGATACGCAGTATTTT CASRPGLAGVSDTQYF
. TRBJ2-3 TRBV5-1 15 . TGCGCCAGCAGCTTCGCAGGCCAACGCACAGATACGCAGTATTTT CASSFAGQRTDTQYF
many TRBJ2-7 TRBV19 15 TRBD1 TGTGCCAGTAGTATGGCAGGGGGAACGAGTCGCGAGCAGTACTTC CASSMAGGTSREQYF
many TRBJ1-1 TRBV6-4 16 TRBD1 TGTGCCAGCAGTGAACGTCAGGGGGGAGCGATCACTGAAGCTTTCTTT CASSERQGGAITEAFF
. TRBJ2-6 TRBV5-6 18 . TGTGCCAGCAGCTTGTTCGGCAGTTCATCGGGCGGGGCCAACGTCCTGACTTTC CASSLFGSSSGGANVLTF
. TRBJ1-5 TRBV2 15 TRBD1 TGTGCCAGCAGTGAAGACAGACAGGGTGATCAGCCCCAGCATTTT CASSEDRQGDQPQHF
. TRBJ2-1 TRBV10-3 18 TRBD2 TGTGCCATCAGACCCGGTGATAGCGGGAGGTCTTCCTACAATGAGCAGTTCTTC CAIRPGDSGRSSYNEQFF
many TRBJ2-7 TRBV20-1 13 . TGCAGTGCTAGTGACAGGTTAGACTACGAGCAGTACTTC CSASDRLDYEQYF
many TRBJ1-6 TRBV12-3/TRBV12-4 14 TRBD1 TGTGCCAGCACCCCGGGACAGGGACATTCACCCCTCCACTTT CASTPGQGHSPLHF
many TRBJ2-5 TRBV5-5 14 . TGTGCCAGCAGCTTGGGCTCTTCCCAAGAGACCCAGTACTTC CASSLGSSQETQYF
. TRBJ1-4 TRBV12-3/TRBV12-4 14 . TGTGCCAGCAGTTTCGAACCAGATGGTGAAAAACTGTTTTTT CASSFEPDGEKLFF
many TRBJ2-3 TRBV28 14 . TGTGCCAGCAGTTTATCCGTATCGGGGTCTACGCAGTATTTT CASSLSVSGSTQYF
few TRBJ2-2 TRBV24-1 17 TRBD2 TGTGCCACCAGTGACCCAGGACTAGCGGGAGGGCCCGGGGAGCTGTTTTTT CATSDPGLAGGPGELFF
once TRBJ2-7 TRBV20-1 16 . TGCAGTGCTAGAGCGAGCGCGTGGGGGGCCGACTACGAGCAGTACTTC CSARASAWGADYEQYF
many TRBJ1-1 TRBV13 16 TRBD1 TGTGCCAGCAGCAGAAGACGACAGGGGGTGAACACTGAAGCTTTCTTT CASSRRRQGVNTEAFF
. TRBJ2-6 TRBV5-6 15 . TGTGCCAGCAGCTTGGCGGATCGGGAGGCCAACGTCCTGACTTTC CASSLADREANVLTF
few TRBJ2-1 TRBV7-2 15 . TGTGCCAGCAGCCCGGACAACCTACGGGCTAATGAGCAGTTCTTC CASSPDNLRANEQFF
many TRBJ2-7 TRBV27 14 . TGTGCCAGCAGTTTGGGATTTACCGCCTACGAGCAGTACTTC CASSLGFTAYEQYF